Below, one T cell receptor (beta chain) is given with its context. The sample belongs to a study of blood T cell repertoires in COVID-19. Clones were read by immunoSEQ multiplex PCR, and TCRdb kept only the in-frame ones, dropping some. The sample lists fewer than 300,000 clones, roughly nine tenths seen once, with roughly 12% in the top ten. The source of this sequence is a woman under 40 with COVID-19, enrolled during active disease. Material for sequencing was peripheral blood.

This CDR3 reads CASSVAAGVRQPQHF. Written as DNA, the CDR3 is TGTGCCAGCAGCGTAGCGGCAGGGGTTCGGCAGCCCCAGCATTTT. The J gene is TRBJ1-5, the V gene TRBV9, with D tentatively TRBD1 (6 bases). This CDR3 is built from 15 residues. Per germline, CDR1 SGDLS and CDR2 YYNGEE. Trimming took off 0 bases at V and 7 bases at J, with 14 bases between the two ends.